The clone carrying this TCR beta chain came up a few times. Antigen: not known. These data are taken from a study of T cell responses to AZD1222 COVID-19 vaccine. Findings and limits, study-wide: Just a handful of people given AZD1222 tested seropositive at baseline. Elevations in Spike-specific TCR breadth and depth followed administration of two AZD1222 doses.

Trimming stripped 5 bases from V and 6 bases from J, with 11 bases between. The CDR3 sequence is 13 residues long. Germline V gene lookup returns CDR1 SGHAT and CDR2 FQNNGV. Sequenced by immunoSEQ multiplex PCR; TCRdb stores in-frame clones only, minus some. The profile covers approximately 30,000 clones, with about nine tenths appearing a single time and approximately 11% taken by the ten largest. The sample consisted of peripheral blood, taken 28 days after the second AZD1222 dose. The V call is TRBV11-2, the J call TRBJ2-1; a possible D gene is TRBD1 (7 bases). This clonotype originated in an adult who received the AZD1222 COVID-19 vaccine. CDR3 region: CASSAGGFNEQFF. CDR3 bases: TGTGCCAGCAGCGCAGGGGGGTTCAATGAGCAGTTCTTC. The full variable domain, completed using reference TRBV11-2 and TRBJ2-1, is EAGVAQSPRYKIIEKRQSVAFWCNPISGHATLYWYQQILGQGPKLLIQFQNNGVVDDSQLPKDRFSAERLKGVDSTLKIQPAKLEDSAVYLCASSAGGFNEQFFGPGTRLTVL.